The text below deals with one T cell receptor beta chain. The target antigen is unknown. Over several immunoSEQ plates, each subset's genomic DNA was distributed in even portions. Template for every sorted-subset replicate PCR totaled about 0.2 ug DNA, tens of thousands of T cell genomes. The assay was immunoSEQ multiplex PCR, and TCRdb's table has in-frame clones only and misses some. The data hold about 1.1 million clones, with approximately 78% observed a single time. This sample was included in a study of shared clonotypes between healthy human individuals. General study findings and limits: An expected dependence of interdonor clonotype sharing on sequencing depth was noted. As a rule, naive subsets had a larger estimated richness than memory subsets.

CDR1 is KGHSH and CDR2 is LQKENI in the germline V gene. V gave up 3 bases and J gave up 3 bases; unmatched junction bases: 14. CDR3 length equals 17 residues. The sequence derives from a man aged 18 to 30 in good health. Some clones in this sample may be carry-over from other donors' samples. The sample taken for sequencing was memory CD4+ T cells from PBMCs. As for subset: CD45RA-negative fraction. The V gene is TRBV18, the J gene TRBJ2-7, with 7 bases identical to TRBD1. DNA for the CDR3: TGTGCCAGCTCACCTGGTCTCAGGGGGAGTGGAGTCTACGAGCAGTACTTC. This codes for CASSPGLRGSGVYEQYF.